The clone carrying this TCR beta chain was counted ten times or more. The antigen is unknown. This sample was taken from a study of T cells in Graves' hyperthyroidism and ophthalmopathy. Study-level background: At the time of initial diagnosis and before any treatment, peripheral blood was collected.

TCR beta CDR3 regions were amplified from RNA. When the TCR CDR3 underwent first-round RT-PCR, the HTBI primer set was used. TCRdb re-called the multiplex PCR reads through MiXCR, storing one row per CDR3 protein. This sample has some 320,000 distinct CDR3 sequences; roughly 13% occur once, and the top ten carry 30% to 40%. General observations from the study: Model-based prediction identified ophthalmopathy a median around seven months prior to its onset.

Trimming removed 3 bases from V and 4 bases from J, with 13 bases in between. The CDR3 length is 15 residues. Each ophthalmopathy patient scored at least 3 on the Clinical Activity Score and at least 4 on NOSPECS grade, with duration under 3 months. The chain couples TRBV12-3 or TRBV12-4 to TRBJ2-1, with D maybe TRBD2 (6 bases). The TCR originated in a woman aged 35 to 49 with Graves' ophthalmopathy. The specimen sequenced was blood. The CDR3 coding sequence is TGTGCCAGCAGTTTCGGGACTTCGCATTACAATGAGCAGTTCTTC. This gives the protein CASSFGTSHYNEQFF.